The rows below give T cell receptor beta chains drawn from one sample of a study of monozygotic twins with cystic fibrosis. Repertoires were generated with immunoSEQ multiplex PCR, while TCRdb's copy carries only in-frame clones and drops some. The sample has 10,000 to 15,000 clones; roughly 85% are singletons. Sequencing used blood. The receptors derive from a man between 18 and 29 years old with cystic fibrosis. CDR3s include the opening cysteine and the closing phenylalanine or tryptophan. A D gene is named only where the DNA matches it firmly. Some rows mark clone size as missing; the rest say once, few, many or name a class of expanded clone.

d_gene: -
j_gene: TRBJ2-3
abundance: -
v_gene: TRBV11-2
len: 15
CDR3nt: TGTGCCAGCAGCTTAGAACTCAAAAGCCCAGATACGCAGTATTTT
CDR3aa: CASSLELKSPDTQYF

d_gene: TRBD2
j_gene: TRBJ2-7
abundance: few
v_gene: TRBV2
len: 15
CDR3nt: TGTGCCAGCAGTGAAGTCGGCGCGGGAGCCTCGGAGCAGTACTTC
CDR3aa: CASSEVGAGASEQYF

d_gene: -
j_gene: TRBJ1-1
abundance: few
v_gene: TRBV4-1
len: 14
CDR3nt: TGCGCCAGCAGCCAAGAGGGGGACGGCACTGAAGCTTTCTTT
CDR3aa: CASSQEGDGTEAFF

d_gene: TRBD2
j_gene: TRBJ2-7
abundance: few
v_gene: TRBV30
len: 16
CDR3nt: TGTGCCTGGAGTGTACGACGGCTAGCGGGAGTGCGCGAGCAGTACTTC
CDR3aa: CAWSVRRLAGVREQYF

d_gene: TRBD2
j_gene: TRBJ2-3
abundance: once
v_gene: TRBV27
len: 17
CDR3nt: TGTGCCAGCAGTTCCCCCGCACTAGCGGGACGGGTAGATACGCAGTATTTT
CDR3aa: CASSSPALAGRVDTQYF

d_gene: -
j_gene: TRBJ2-7
abundance: -
v_gene: TRBV7-8
len: 14
CDR3nt: TGTGCCAGCAGCAGACCCCTGACTCCTTGGGAGCAGTACTTC
CDR3aa: CASSRPLTPWEQYF

d_gene: -
j_gene: TRBJ2-1
abundance: -
v_gene: TRBV9
len: 14
CDR3nt: TGTGCCAGCAGCGTAGTAGGCGGAGGCAATGAGCAGTTCTTC
CDR3aa: CASSVVGGGNEQFF

d_gene: TRBD1
j_gene: TRBJ2-2
abundance: -
v_gene: TRBV5-1
len: 15
CDR3nt: TGCGCCAGCAGCCCAGGACAGGGAAGTACCGGGGAGCTGTTTTTT
CDR3aa: CASSPGQGSTGELFF

d_gene: TRBD2
j_gene: TRBJ2-1
abundance: -
v_gene: TRBV11-3
len: 13
CDR3nt: TGTGCCAGCAGCGCCGGGGGGGCAAATGAGCAGTTCTTC
CDR3aa: CASSAGGANEQFF

d_gene: TRBD2
j_gene: TRBJ2-5
abundance: -
v_gene: TRBV4-2
len: 18
CDR3nt: TGTGCCAGCAGCAGAACGCTCGGGCTAGCGGGTACCCAAGAGACCCAGTACTTC
CDR3aa: CASSRTLGLAGTQETQYF

d_gene: TRBD1
j_gene: TRBJ1-6
abundance: -
v_gene: TRBV7-2
len: 15
CDR3nt: TGTGCCAGCAGAGGGACAGGGGATCCAAGGTCACCCCTCCACTTT
CDR3aa: CASRGTGDPRSPLHF

d_gene: TRBD2
j_gene: TRBJ2-1
abundance: -
v_gene: TRBV25-1
len: 14
CDR3nt: TGTGCCAGCAGTGTACTAGCGGGGTACAATGAGCAGTTCTTC
CDR3aa: CASSVLAGYNEQFF

d_gene: TRBD1
j_gene: TRBJ2-7
abundance: -
v_gene: TRBV27
len: 14
CDR3nt: TGTGCCAGCAGTTTCGCGACAGGGTCCTACGAGCAGTACTTC
CDR3aa: CASSFATGSYEQYF

d_gene: -
j_gene: TRBJ2-3
abundance: -
v_gene: TRBV30
len: 15
CDR3nt: TGTGCCTGGAGTGTAGTGGCGGGGCCTGGAGATACGCAGTATTTT
CDR3aa: CAWSVVAGPGDTQYF

d_gene: TRBD1
j_gene: TRBJ2-6
abundance: -
v_gene: TRBV6-6
len: 15
CDR3nt: TGTGCCAGCAGCCGACAGGGATGGGGGGCCAACGTCCTGACTTTC
CDR3aa: CASSRQGWGANVLTF

d_gene: -
j_gene: TRBJ2-7
abundance: -
v_gene: TRBV5-6
len: 13
CDR3nt: TGTGCCAGCAGCTTTTTCGGGATCTACGAGCAGTACTTC
CDR3aa: CASSFFGIYEQYF

d_gene: -
j_gene: TRBJ2-2
abundance: -
v_gene: TRBV7-2
len: 13
CDR3nt: TGTGCCAGCAGCTCTATAGGTTCCGGGGAGCTGTTTTTT
CDR3aa: CASSSIGSGELFF

d_gene: -
j_gene: TRBJ2-3
abundance: -
v_gene: TRBV4-3
len: 17
CDR3nt: TGCGCCAGCAGCCAACATTCCGGGGGAGGAGGCACAGATACGCAGTATTTT
CDR3aa: CASSQHSGGGGTDTQYF

d_gene: -
j_gene: TRBJ2-7
abundance: -
v_gene: TRBV13
len: 11
CDR3nt: TGTGCCAGCAGCTTAGGCTACGAGCAGTACTTC
CDR3aa: CASSLGYEQYF

d_gene: -
j_gene: TRBJ2-2
abundance: -
v_gene: TRBV7-3
len: 16
CDR3nt: TGTGCCAGCAGCTCCCATTACGGGGGGAACACCGGGGAGCTGTTTTTT
CDR3aa: CASSSHYGGNTGELFF

d_gene: TRBD2
j_gene: TRBJ2-7
abundance: -
v_gene: TRBV7-8
len: 18
CDR3nt: TGTGCCAGCAGCTCCAGAACCATAGCGGGAGGGCCAAGGTACGAGCAGTACTTC
CDR3aa: CASSSRTIAGGPRYEQYF

d_gene: TRBD2
j_gene: TRBJ2-5
abundance: -
v_gene: TRBV4-1
len: 16
CDR3nt: TGCGCCAGCAGCCAAGTTAAGCGGGGGGGCTCAGAGACCCAGTACTTC
CDR3aa: CASSQVKRGGSETQYF

d_gene: TRBD1
j_gene: TRBJ2-2
abundance: -
v_gene: TRBV6-1
len: 14
CDR3nt: TGTGCCAGTCAACAGGGGGCTCACACCGGGGAGCTGTTTTTT
CDR3aa: CASQQGAHTGELFF

d_gene: -
j_gene: TRBJ1-2
abundance: -
v_gene: TRBV4-2
len: 13
CDR3nt: TGTGCCAGCAGCCTCAGTCGGTTTGGGGGCTACACCTTC
CDR3aa: CASSLSRFGGYTF

d_gene: TRBD1
j_gene: TRBJ2-7
abundance: -
v_gene: TRBV27
len: 14
CDR3nt: TGTGCCAGCAGTTCGGGACAGGGATACCACGAGCAGTACTTC
CDR3aa: CASSSGQGYHEQYF

d_gene: TRBD2
j_gene: TRBJ2-3
abundance: once
v_gene: TRBV5-1
len: 16
CDR3nt: TGCGCCAGCAGTTGGACTAGCGGGGAGGGAGCAGATACGCAGTATTTT
CDR3aa: CASSWTSGEGADTQYF

d_gene: TRBD1
j_gene: TRBJ2-7
abundance: few
v_gene: TRBV2
len: 13
CDR3nt: TGTGCCAGCAGTACACGGACAGGCCACGAGCAGTACTTC
CDR3aa: CASSTRTGHEQYF

d_gene: TRBD2
j_gene: TRBJ2-7
abundance: -
v_gene: TRBV4-1
len: 17
CDR3nt: TGCGCCAGCAGCCAAGGTTTACTAGCGGGTTCCAGTTACGAGCAGTACTTC
CDR3aa: CASSQGLLAGSSYEQYF

d_gene: TRBD1
j_gene: TRBJ2-5
abundance: -
v_gene: TRBV7-7
len: 15
CDR3nt: TGTGCCAGCAGCTTATTGTCGAGGGGGCATGAGACCCAGTACTTC
CDR3aa: CASSLLSRGHETQYF

d_gene: TRBD2
j_gene: TRBJ2-7
abundance: few
v_gene: TRBV9
len: 16
CDR3nt: TGTGCCAGCAGCGTAGCTCCAGCGGGAGGGCCATACGAGCAGTACTTC
CDR3aa: CASSVAPAGGPYEQYF

d_gene: -
j_gene: TRBJ2-7
abundance: -
v_gene: TRBV6-5
len: 14
CDR3nt: TGTGCCAGCAGTTACATAGGGCTTTCGGACGAGCAGTACTTC
CDR3aa: CASSYIGLSDEQYF

d_gene: -
j_gene: TRBJ1-2
abundance: -
v_gene: TRBV14
len: 13
CDR3nt: -
CDR3aa: CASSQVWGQGITF

d_gene: -
j_gene: TRBJ1-1
abundance: -
v_gene: TRBV19
len: 14
CDR3nt: TGTGCCAGTAGGGCCTGGAGAAAGGACACTGAAGCTTTCTTT
CDR3aa: CASRAWRKDTEAFF

d_gene: -
j_gene: TRBJ1-4
abundance: -
v_gene: TRBV28
len: 14
CDR3nt: TGTGCCAGCAGCTGGGCCCAAACTAATGAAAAACTGTTTTTT
CDR3aa: CASSWAQTNEKLFF

d_gene: -
j_gene: TRBJ1-4
abundance: -
v_gene: TRBV5-3
len: 14
CDR3nt: TGTGCCAGAAGCTTGGAAAGGGATGGCGAAAAACTGTTTTTT
CDR3aa: CARSLERDGEKLFF

d_gene: -
j_gene: TRBJ1-5
abundance: -
v_gene: TRBV2
len: 14
CDR3nt: TGTGCCAGTAAAACAGGAGGGAGCAATCAGCCCCAGCATTTT
CDR3aa: CASKTGGSNQPQHF

d_gene: -
j_gene: TRBJ1-1
abundance: few
v_gene: TRBV6-1
len: 12
CDR3nt: TGTGCCAGCAGTGAATTTATGGCGGTTGCTTTCTTT
CDR3aa: CASSEFMAVAFF

d_gene: -
j_gene: TRBJ2-1
abundance: -
v_gene: TRBV11-2
len: 14
CDR3nt: TGTGCCAGCAGGACTTCCCGGGGACCTCATGAGCAGTTCTTC
CDR3aa: CASRTSRGPHEQFF

d_gene: -
j_gene: TRBJ1-1
abundance: -
v_gene: TRBV29-1
len: 12
CDR3nt: TGCAGCGTTGATCGGACGGGCACTGAAGCTTTCTTT
CDR3aa: CSVDRTGTEAFF

d_gene: -
j_gene: TRBJ1-2
abundance: -
v_gene: TRBV7-9
len: 15
CDR3nt: TGTGCCAGCAGCTTCCCGGAGGGCGCGGGCTATGGCTACACCTTC
CDR3aa: CASSFPEGAGYGYTF

d_gene: -
j_gene: TRBJ1-2
abundance: -
v_gene: TRBV29-1
len: 13
CDR3nt: TGCAGCGCATTACCAGGGGCCGGCTATGGCTACACCTTC
CDR3aa: CSALPGAGYGYTF

d_gene: TRBD2
j_gene: TRBJ2-5
abundance: -
v_gene: TRBV2
len: 13
CDR3nt: TGTGCCAGCAAGGGAGGGGTGGCAGAGACCCAGTACTTC
CDR3aa: CASKGGVAETQYF

d_gene: TRBD1
j_gene: TRBJ2-3
abundance: -
v_gene: TRBV19
len: 15
CDR3nt: TGTGCCAGTAGACTCCGGGACAGGGAGTCGGATACGCAGTATTTT
CDR3aa: CASRLRDRESDTQYF